The clone carrying this T cell receptor (beta chain) occurred a few times. Antigen: not known. The germline CDR1 and CDR2 sequences are KGHSH and LQKENI. This CDR3 has 12 residues. Trimming shortened V by 8 bases and J by 1 base, and 8 bases separated the two germline ends. This entry belongs to a study of T cells after yellow fever vaccination. Study-level points and caveats: Abundant bulk-population clonotypes could contaminate the FACS-sorted repertoires.

TCR cDNA was made by 5'RACE template switching, adding a universal primer site and UMIs. TCRdb passed the 5' RACE reads through MiXCR, listing each CDR3 protein once. The table lists more than 350,000 distinct CDR3 sequences, around 10% of them singletons, with more than 15% in the top ten. This sequence was found in a man between 18 and 29 years old who received the YFV17D yellow fever vaccine. The sequencing here drew on PBMCs, taken on the day of the first yellow fever vaccination. V gene TRBV18 combines with J gene TRBJ1-1; a possible D gene is TRBD1 (6 bases). CDR3: CASQTGNTEAFF. The CDR3 region has the DNA TGTGCCAGCCAGACAGGGAACACTGAAGCTTTCTTT.